This TCR beta chain derives from a study of T cells in localized non-small cell lung cancer (dated by TCRdb to 2020 to 2022). A note on the overall study: The study analyzed T cell repertoires of about 230 early-stage NSCLC patients, comparing tumors and uninvolved tumor-adjacent lungs. The mean age of the NSCLC patients was 60 to 85 years, with 130 or so men and about a hundred women. All 240 or so NSCLC patients in the cohort were treatment-naive and had localized lung tumors that were resected. Here is what the overall study found, with its caveats: Multi-region tumor sequencing was not performed, so intratumor heterogeneity could not be excluded. Higher T cell density in blood was associated with longer overall survival, whereas higher clonality in adjacent lung was associated with shorter survival. Of the top 100 tumor clones, a median of roughly 56 were detected in paired uninvolved adjacent lung; about 28 were also among that lung's top 100. Uninvolved tumor-adjacent lung showed the highest T cell clonality, higher than tumor, which suggests more focused antigenic responses in the uninvolved tumor-adjacent lung. Because of the exploratory design, TCR variables were selected using unadjusted p-values without false-discovery rate correction.

For this clone: This clone's antigen is unknown. The sample holds no much larger clone one base away, and base qualities are not on file.

The immunoSEQ Assay was used to sequence TCR beta CDR3 regions from DNA. The authors' analysis ran thus. To compute T cell density, TCR beta template counts were normalized to usable DNA, which was estimated by amplifying housekeeping genes. Richness was estimated using the preseqR package, with extrapolation to 400,000 templates for PBMC samples and to 120,000 templates for tissue samples. Clonality was calculated as one minus Pielou's evenness. To identify tissue-enriched TCRs, differential abundance testing was run on productive amino-acid clonotypes with a minimum total count of 5 and an alpha of 0.1. The Jaccard Index and the Morisita Overlap Index were used to measure how much the repertoires overlapped between compartments. GLIPH grouped TCR beta CDR3s together with public tetramer-defined viral CDR3s, and a viral motif had to include at least three viral sequences and show V-gene enrichment. This immuneACCESS table, as held by TCRdb, lists in-frame sequences with V and J called but not all clones. Of the missing ones, under half trace to an unresolved V gene in checked studies; the others have no known cause. V, J and clone size reflect that table, while D and trimming were determined from the DNA. Across this sample there are roughly 35,000 clones, with 92% seen only once. The biggest ten clones account for 2.1% of the sample.

The CDR3 covers 15 residues, taking in both the cysteine and the phenylalanine. Of the read, only the CDR3 DNA is kept; its 45 bases are in frame from base 1. CDR1 and CDR2, looked up from the germline V gene (reference sequence), are SEHNR and FQNEAQ. The junction shows trimming of 3 bases on V and 0 bases on J, plus 10 bases between the germline ends. At diagnosis, peripheral blood, uninvolved tumor-adjacent lung and tumor were collected and stored as a combination of fresh-frozen and FFPE material. For TCR repertoire profiling, blood samples were analyzed in the form of peripheral blood mononuclear cells.

The sequence came from a female donor aged 60 or older with stage I lung adenocarcinoma. The sequence links TRBV7-9 to TRBJ2-3; the D gene is possibly TRBD1 or TRBD2, with 5 bases matching each. Sequenced material: peripheral blood, taken before any cancer treatment. The CDR3 has the sequence CASSFEGKSTDTQYF. Here is the DNA: TGTGCCAGCAGCTTCGAGGGGAAAAGCACAGATACGCAGTATTTT.